This TCR beta chain was identified during a study of shared clonotypes between healthy human individuals. Notes on the study in general: Memory subsets had estimated richness that was generally smaller than that of naive subsets. When naive CD4 clonotypes were compared across a few donors, around 5% were shared. It was only blood that was sampled, and tissue repertoires likely differ.

The CDR3 consists of 15 residues. V was clipped by 4 bases and J by 4 bases; unmatched bases: 9. The V gene's germline CDR1 is SGHTA and CDR2 FQGNSA. The naive CD8 subset, CD45RO-negative cells positively selected for CCR7, excluded terminally differentiated effector memory CD45RA+ cells. Donors were Caucasian adults residing in Nashville, Tennessee, USA. On this clone: No antigen is known for it.

Method: immunoSEQ multiplex PCR; TCRdb's copy keeps in-frame clones and lacks some. The sample records about 2.2 million clones, around 93% being singletons. The receptor was derived from a young man in good health. Some clones in this sample may be carry-over from other donors' samples. The J gene is TRBJ2-5, the V gene TRBV7-2; 7 positions agree with TRBD1. Sequencing used naive CD8+ T cells from PBMCs. This CDR3 reads CASSSGQVLVETQYF. CDR3 bases: TGTGCCAGCAGCTCAGGACAGGTTTTAGTAGAGACCCAGTACTTC.